The clone carrying this T cell receptor (beta chain) came up many times. Its antigen remains unknown. The source of the sample is a study of T cell repertoires in cytomegalovirus infection. Study-wide results and caveats: CMV carriers having the relevant HLA were flagged by cumulative public TCR beta family frequency.

From the reads, TCRdb called clonotypes with MiXCR, one entry per CDR3 protein. The data show about 260,000 distinct CDR3 sequences, around 8.7% seen once. The sample taken for sequencing was PBMCs. This TCR was recovered from a human donor in good health (CMV status not recorded). Some clones in this sample may be carry-over from other donors' samples.

The CDR3 is CASSLGPRTGSFYGYTF. The CDR3 DNA follows: TGTGCCAGCAGCTTAGGCCCCCGGACAGGCTCCTTCTATGGCTACACCTTC. The chain carries TRBV7-8 and TRBJ1-2; 7 bases align to TRBD1. The trim removed 1 base at V and 4 bases at J, leaving 12 bases unmatched. CDR1 and CDR2 from the germline V gene are SGHVS and FQNEAQ. This CDR3 contains 17 residues. Full variable domain (outside the CDR3, taken from reference TRBV7-8 and TRBJ1-2): GAGVSQSPRYKVAKRGQDVALRCDPISGHVSLFWYQQALGQGPEFLTYFQNEAQLDKSGLPSDRFFAERPEGSVSTLKIQRTQQEDSAVYLCASSLGPRTGSFYGYTFGSGTRLTVV.